The source of this T cell receptor beta chain is a study of blood T cell repertoires in COVID-19. Study overall: Material from acute and convalescent COVID-19 was sourced from the United States, Italy and Spain. The analysed material was cDNA or gDNA that came from T cells, B-cell-depleted T cells, or PBMCs.

Data came from immunoSEQ multiplex PCR; TCRdb stores just in-frame clones and leaves some out. The sample holds about 160,000 clones, approximately 84% seen once. V was shortened by 6 bases and J by 7 bases, with 13 bases between the two germline ends. CDR3 length equals 13 residues. The V call is TRBV12-3 or TRBV12-4, the J call TRBJ2-1, with D possibly matching TRBD2 (5 bases). Sequencing was carried out using peripheral blood. This receptor was identified in a woman older than 75 with acute or convalescent COVID-19. The CDR3 DNA follows: TGTGCCAGCAGGAAGCACCGAGGGAATGAGCAGTTCTTC. Its translation: CASRKHRGNEQFF.